This T cell receptor beta chain was identified during a study of blood T cells in healthy people across ages. A sample-barcoded 5' primer and a J-beta primer mix were used in a second PCR of about 7 to 11 cycles. TCRdb reprocessed the 5' RACE reads with MiXCR, giving one entry per CDR3 protein. Altogether about 540,000 distinct CDR3 sequences are present, about 25% being singletons, with the ten largest covering 8.7%. Trimming shortened V by 5 bases and J by 7 bases, and 15 bases separated the two germline ends. Germline assignment: CDR1 LGHDT and CDR2 YNNKEL (reference sequence). The CDR3 has 14 residues. This clonotype came up a few times. This same sample was also taken into another study, of T cells of mothers and their children.

The clonotype originates from a boy aged 10-17 years in good health. The rearrangement joins TRBV3-1 to TRBJ2-1; D is ambiguous. Material: blood. The DNA for the CDR3 is TGTGCCAGCAGCTACGGGTCCCCGTTGAATGAGCAGTTCTTC. As protein: CASSYGSPLNEQFF.